Following are 5 T cell receptor beta chains from one sample sequenced in a study of T and B cells in COVID-19 patients. TRB was amplified from approximately 250-500 ng of blood genomic DNA. TRB rearrangements were amplified by multiplex PCR with BIOMED2 TRB-A/B primers. In TCRdb, the multiplex PCR reads were re-called with MiXCR into one record per CDR3 protein. The sample contains fewer than 15,000 distinct CDR3 sequences, more than 25% of which appear only once. What was sequenced was blood. These TCRs come from a human donor who had recovered from COVID-19.

There are a few counts of this clonotype. The J gene is TRBJ1-5, the V gene TRBV19; TRBD1 aligns across 10 bases. CDR3 length equals 16 residues. The V gene's germline CDR1 is LNHDA and CDR2 SQIVND (reference sequence). V trimming: 4 bases; J trimming: 3 bases; junction bases outside the gene matches: 6. The CDR3 DNA sequence: TGTGCCAGTAGTACACTGGACAGGGGGGACAATCAGCCCCAGCATTTT. Translation: CASSTLDRGDNQPQHF.

This clonotype has a handful of counts. The chain employs TRBV5-4 and TRBJ2-7; TRBD1 agrees at 9 bases. The CDR3 sequence is 15 residues long. Trimming removed 0 bases from V and 5 bases from J; junction bases left unmatched: 6. Per germline, CDR1 SGHNT and CDR2 YYREEE (reference sequence). CDR3 coding DNA: TGTGCCAGCAGCTTGGAGACAGGGGGTCCCCACGAGCAGTACTTC. It is translated as CASSLETGGPHEQYF.

The chain is built from TRBV7-6 and TRBJ2-7; D uncertain. The V end lost 5 bases, the J end lost 6 bases, and 14 bases lay between the germline ends. CDR1 is SGHVS, CDR2 FNYEAQ, per germline. This CDR3 region has 13 residues. The CDR3 protein is CASSGETESEQYF. CDR3 nucleotide sequence: TGTGCCAGCAGCGGTGAGACGGAAAGCGAGCAGTACTTC.

The rearrangement links TRBV6-4 to TRBJ2-1, with TRBD1 as a possible D gene (6 bases). Germline values: CDR1 MRHNA, CDR2 SNTAGT. V was clipped by 3 bases and J by 11 bases, with 14 bases between them. The CDR3 runs to 13 residues. As DNA, the CDR3 is TGTGCCAGCAGTGAAGGAACGGGGACAAAGCAGTTCTTC. Its protein is CASSEGTGTKQFF.

A word on this clonotype: A much larger clonotype is one base distant, so this may be a read error. The J gene is TRBJ1-4, the V gene TRBV30; TRBD1 agrees at 7 bases. The CDR3 has 13 residues. Germline CDR1 GTSNPN, CDR2 SVGIG (reference sequence). V was clipped by 3 bases and J by 7 bases; unmatched bases: 5. DNA for the CDR3: TGTGCCTGGAGCGACAGGGTTGGTGAAAAACTGTTTTTT. Residues: CAWSDRVGEKLFF.